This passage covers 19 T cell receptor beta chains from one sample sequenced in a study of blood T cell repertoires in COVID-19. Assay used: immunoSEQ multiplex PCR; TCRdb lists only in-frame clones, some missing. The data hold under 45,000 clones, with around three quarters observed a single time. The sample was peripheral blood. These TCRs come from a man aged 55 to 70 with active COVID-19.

CDR3 residues: CASSLGGIGNTIYF. The CDR3, as DNA: TGTGCCAGCAGCCTAGGAGGGATTGGAAACACCATATATTTT. This chain connects TRBV11-3 to TRBJ1-3; no clear D. V gave up 5 bases and J gave up 3 bases, with 11 bases separating them. The CDR3 is made up of 14 amino acids. The germline V gene has CDR1 SGHNT and CDR2 YENEEA. Full variable domain (rest looked up from reference TRBV11-3 and TRBJ1-3): EAGVVQSPRYKIIEKKQPVAFWCNPISGHNTLYWYLQNLGQGPELLIRYENEEAVDDSQLPKDRFSAERLKGVDSTLKIQPAELGDSAVYLCASSLGGIGNTIYFGEGSWLTVV.

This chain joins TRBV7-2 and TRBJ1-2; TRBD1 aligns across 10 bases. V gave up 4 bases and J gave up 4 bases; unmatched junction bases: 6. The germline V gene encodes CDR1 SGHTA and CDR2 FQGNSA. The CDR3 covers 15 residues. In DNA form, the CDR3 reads TGTGCCAGCAGCTCAGGACAGGGGGGGATCTATGGCTACACCTTC. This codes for CASSSGQGGIYGYTF.

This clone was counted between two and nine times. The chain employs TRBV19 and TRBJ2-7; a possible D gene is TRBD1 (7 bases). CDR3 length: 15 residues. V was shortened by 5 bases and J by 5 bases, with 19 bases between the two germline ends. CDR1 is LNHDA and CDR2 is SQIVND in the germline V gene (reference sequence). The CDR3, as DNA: TGTGCCAGTAGTGCTCGGGACAGCCGGAGGGACGAGCAGTACTTC. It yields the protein CASSARDSRRDEQYF.

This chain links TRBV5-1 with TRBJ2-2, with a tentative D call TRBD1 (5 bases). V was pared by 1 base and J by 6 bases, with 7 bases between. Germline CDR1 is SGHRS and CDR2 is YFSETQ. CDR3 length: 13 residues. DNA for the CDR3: TGCGCCAGCAGCTTGCCAGGGTCCGGGGAGCTGTTTTTT. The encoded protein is CASSLPGSGELFF.

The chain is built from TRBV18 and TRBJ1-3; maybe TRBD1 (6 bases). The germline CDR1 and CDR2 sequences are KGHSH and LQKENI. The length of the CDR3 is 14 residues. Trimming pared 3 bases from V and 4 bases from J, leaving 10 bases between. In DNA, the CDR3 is TGTGCCAGCTCACCCGGGACACAAGGAAACACCATATATTTT. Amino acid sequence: CASSPGTQGNTIYF.

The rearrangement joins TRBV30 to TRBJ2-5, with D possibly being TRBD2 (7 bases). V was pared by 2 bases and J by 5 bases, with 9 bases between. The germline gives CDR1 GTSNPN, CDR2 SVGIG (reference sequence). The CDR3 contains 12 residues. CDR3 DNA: TGTGCCTGGAGTAGGGGGGGGGAGACCCAGTACTTC. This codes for CAWSRGGETQYF. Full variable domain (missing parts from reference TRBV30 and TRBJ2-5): SQTIHQWPATLVQPVGSPLSLECTVEGTSNPNLYWYRQAAGRGLQLLFYSVGIGQISSEVPQNLSASRPQDRQFILSSKKLLLSDSGFYLCAWSRGGETQYFGPGTRLLVL.

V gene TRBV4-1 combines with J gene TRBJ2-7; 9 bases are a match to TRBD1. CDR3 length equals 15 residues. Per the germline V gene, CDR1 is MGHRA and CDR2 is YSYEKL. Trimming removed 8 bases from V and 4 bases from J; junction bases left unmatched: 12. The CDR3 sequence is CASRKTGDRAYEQYF. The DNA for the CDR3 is TGCGCCAGCCGAAAAACGGGGGACAGGGCGTACGAGCAGTACTTC.

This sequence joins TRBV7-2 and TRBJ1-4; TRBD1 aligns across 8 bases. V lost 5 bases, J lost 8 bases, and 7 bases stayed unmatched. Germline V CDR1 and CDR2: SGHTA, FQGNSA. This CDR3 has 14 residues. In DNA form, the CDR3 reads TGTGCCAGCAGCCTATGGACAGGGTCAGAAAAACTGTTTTTT. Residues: CASSLWTGSEKLFF.

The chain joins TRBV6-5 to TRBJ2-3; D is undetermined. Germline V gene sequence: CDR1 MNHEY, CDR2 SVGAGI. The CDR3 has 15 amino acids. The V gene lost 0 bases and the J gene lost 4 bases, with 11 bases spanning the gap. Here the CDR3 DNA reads TGTGCCAGCAGTTACTCTGGCAATTCAGCAGATACGCAGTATTTT. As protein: CASSYSGNSADTQYF.

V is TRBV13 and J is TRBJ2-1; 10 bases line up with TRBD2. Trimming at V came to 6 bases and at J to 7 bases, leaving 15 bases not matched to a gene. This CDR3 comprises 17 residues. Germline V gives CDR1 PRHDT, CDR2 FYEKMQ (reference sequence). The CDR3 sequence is CASRLKGAGGPRNEQFF. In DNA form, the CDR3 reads TGTGCCAGCAGACTCAAGGGAGCGGGGGGGCCGAGGAATGAGCAGTTCTTC.

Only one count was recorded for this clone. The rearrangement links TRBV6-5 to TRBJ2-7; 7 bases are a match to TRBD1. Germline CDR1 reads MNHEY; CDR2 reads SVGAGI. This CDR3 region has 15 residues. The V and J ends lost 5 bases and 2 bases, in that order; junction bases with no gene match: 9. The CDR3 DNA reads TGTGCCAGCAGTCCAAGGACAGGCGTTACCTACGAGCAGTACTTC. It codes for CASSPRTGVTYEQYF.

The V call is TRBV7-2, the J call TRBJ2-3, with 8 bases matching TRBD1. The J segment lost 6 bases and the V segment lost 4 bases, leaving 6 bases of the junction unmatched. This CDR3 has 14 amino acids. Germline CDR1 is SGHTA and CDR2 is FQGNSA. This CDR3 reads CASSSRQGADTQYF. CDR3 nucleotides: TGTGCCAGCAGCTCACGGCAGGGGGCCGATACGCAGTATTTT.

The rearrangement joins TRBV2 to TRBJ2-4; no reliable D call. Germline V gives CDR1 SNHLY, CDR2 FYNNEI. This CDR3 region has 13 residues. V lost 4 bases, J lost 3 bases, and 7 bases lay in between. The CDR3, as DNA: TGTGCCAGCAGTGGCGAGGACAAAAACATTCAGTACTTC. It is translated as CASSGEDKNIQYF.

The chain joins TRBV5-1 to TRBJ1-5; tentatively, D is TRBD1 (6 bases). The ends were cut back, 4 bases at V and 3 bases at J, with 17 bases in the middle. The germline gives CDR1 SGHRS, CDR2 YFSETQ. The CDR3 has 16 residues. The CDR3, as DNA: TGCGCCAGCAGCACGGGTCAGGGGAGCGCCAATCAGCCCCAGCATTTT. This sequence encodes CASSTGQGSANQPQHF.

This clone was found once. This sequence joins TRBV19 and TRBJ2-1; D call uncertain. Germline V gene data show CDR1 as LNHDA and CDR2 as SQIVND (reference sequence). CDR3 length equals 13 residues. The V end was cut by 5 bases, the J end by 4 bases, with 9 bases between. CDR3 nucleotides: TGTGCCAGTAGTCGGTCCCGTTACAATGAGCAGTTCTTC. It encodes CASSRSRYNEQFF.

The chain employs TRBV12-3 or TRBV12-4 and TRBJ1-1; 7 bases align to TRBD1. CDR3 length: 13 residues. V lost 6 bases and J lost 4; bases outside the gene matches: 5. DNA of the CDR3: TGTGCCAGCAGACAGGGGACGGGCACTGAAGCTTTCTTT. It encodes CASRQGTGTEAFF.

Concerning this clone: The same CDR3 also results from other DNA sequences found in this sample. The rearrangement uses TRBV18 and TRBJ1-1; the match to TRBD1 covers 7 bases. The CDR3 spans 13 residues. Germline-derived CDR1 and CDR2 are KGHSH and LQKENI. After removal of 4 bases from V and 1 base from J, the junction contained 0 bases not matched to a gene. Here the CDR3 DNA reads TGTGCCAGCTCACGACAGGGGAACACTGAAGCTTTCTTT. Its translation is CASSRQGNTEAFF.

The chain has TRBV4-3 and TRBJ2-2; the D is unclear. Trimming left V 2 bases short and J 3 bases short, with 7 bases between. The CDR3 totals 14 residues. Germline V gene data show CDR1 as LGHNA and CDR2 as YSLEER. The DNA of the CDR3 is TGCGCCAGCAGCCAACGCTATTACACCGGGGAGCTGTTTTTT. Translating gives CASSQRYYTGELFF.

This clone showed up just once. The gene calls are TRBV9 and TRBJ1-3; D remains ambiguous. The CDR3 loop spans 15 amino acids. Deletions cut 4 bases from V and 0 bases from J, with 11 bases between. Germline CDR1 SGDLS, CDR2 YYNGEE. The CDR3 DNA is TGTGCCAGCAGCCCTCGACAAAGCTCTGGAAACACCATATATTTT. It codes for CASSPRQSSGNTIYF.